This T cell receptor (beta chain) was sequenced in a study of blood T cells in healthy people across ages. Study overall: Template switching picked up about one barcoded beta molecule for each two T cells.

A second PCR of 7 to 11 cycles used a sample-barcoded 5' primer and a J-beta primer mix. One entry per CDR3 protein, called by TCRdb with MiXCR from the 5' RACE reads. Of about 800,000 distinct CDR3 sequences listed, 20% to 30% are singletons. Germline V lookup: CDR1 SGHAT, CDR2 FQNNGV. This CDR3 spans 15 amino acids. This clonotype was recorded once. One end of the junction is discordant with germline, which a read error may explain. These same records also appear under a second study, on T cells of mothers and their children.

Sequencing was carried out using blood. The receptor was derived from a boy younger than 18 in good health. The rearrangement uses TRBV11-2 and TRBJ2-5; TRBD1 is a possible D gene (5 bases). The DNA end favors TRBJ2-1, so the J call may be wrong. The CDR3 is CASSLVSGPRDEQFF. The CDR3 coding sequence is TGTGCCAGCAGTTTAGTTTCAGGGCCTCGGGATGAGCAGTTCTTC.